This T cell receptor (beta chain) was found in a study of Ad26.COV2.S vaccination and SARS-CoV-2 variants. Regarding treatment: over 15 received Ad26.COV2.S at low or high dose, single or two shots; 5 received placebo; per-sample allocation not given. It was on day 63 after the first vaccine or placebo injection that samples were taken. Adults aged 18-55 years in Boston included the donor. The germline CDR1 and CDR2 sequences are SGHNT and YYREEE (reference sequence). Trimming stripped 4 bases from V and 6 bases from J, with 14 bases between. The CDR3 extends over 13 amino acids. In the case of this clone: Its antigen is unidentified.

Measured with immunoSEQ multiplex PCR; TCRdb has only the in-frame clones, and not every one. The data contain a few hundred thousand clones, 90% of them singletons. The study, taken as a whole, reports: Total responses of T cells may have been underestimated by the analyses of TCR breadth and depth.

The clonotype originates from a person aged 18-65 years who received the Ad26.COV2.S COVID-19 vaccine or a placebo. The sample in question was peripheral blood, obtained in a trial of Ad26.COV2.S vaccine versus placebo. The chain uses TRBV5-4 and TRBJ2-7; TRBD1 is a possible D gene (5 bases). The CDR3 protein is CASSVDSIGEQYF. CDR3 coding DNA: TGTGCCAGCAGCGTCGACAGTATAGGCGAGCAGTACTTC. The complete variable domain, with remaining parts taken from reference TRBV5-4 and TRBJ2-7, reads ETGVTQSPTHLIKTRGQQVTLRCSSQSGHNTVSWYQQALGQGPQFIFQYYREEENGRGNFPPRFSGLQFPNYSSELNVNALELDDSALYLCASSVDSIGEQYFGPGTRLTVT.